Listed below are T cell receptor beta chains from one sample, sequenced in a study. TCRdb ran MiXCR on the 5' RACE reads and lists one entry per CDR3 protein. The table shows about 6,000 distinct CDR3 sequences, with roughly three fifths occurring only once. Material for sequencing was naive CD4+ T cells sorted from blood. These receptors were obtained from a female donor with breast cancer. Both conserved end residues are part of each CDR3. Each record gives: J gene, clone size, V gene, D gene, CDR3 protein, CDR3 DNA. The D gene is left open where the match is weak. Clone size is not always given. Where it is, it says once, few, many or a class for expanded clones.

>TRBJ1-2|NA|TRBV29-1|NA
CSVVGRRGAYGYTF
TGCAGCGTGGTGGGGCGGAGGGGGGCTTATGGCTACACCTTC
>TRBJ2-3|NA|TRBV5-1|NA
CASSLGGTSTDTQYF
TGCGCCAGCAGCTTGGGTGGGACCAGCACAGATACGCAGTATTTT
>TRBJ1-1|NA|TRBV20-1|TRBD1
CSARDRTGGAFF
TGCAGTGCTAGAGATCGGACAGGTGGAGCTTTCTTT
>TRBJ2-2|NA|TRBV4-1|TRBD2
CASSQIAGRNTGELFF
TGCGCCAGCAGCCAAATAGCGGGGAGGAACACCGGGGAGCTGTTTTTT
>TRBJ1-2|NA|TRBV20-1|NA
CSAREQRHYGYTF
TGCAGTGCTAGAGAACAGCGCCACTATGGCTACACCTTC
>TRBJ2-2|NA|TRBV18|TRBD1
CASSPLTGTGNTGELFF
TGTGCCAGCTCACCACTTACCGGGACAGGGAACACCGGGGAGCTGTTTTTT
>TRBJ1-2|once|TRBV25-1|TRBD1
CANSPQGSNSYGYTF
TGTGCCAACAGTCCACAGGGGTCAAACTCCTATGGCTACACCTTC
>TRBJ2-1|NA|TRBV6-5|NA
CASMRDLHNEQFF
TGTGCCAGCATGCGGGACCTCCACAATGAGCAGTTCTTC
>TRBJ1-2|NA|TRBV9|NA
CASSVDGYGYTF
TGTGCCAGCAGCGTGGACGGCTATGGCTACACCTTC
>TRBJ1-1|NA|TRBV27|NA
CAIDTNPTEAFF
TGTGCCATCGACACCAACCCCACTGAAGCTTTCTTT
>TRBJ2-1|NA|TRBV20-1|TRBD2
CSALPLAGGYNEQFF
TGCAGTGCTCTGCCCCTAGCGGGAGGGTATAATGAGCAGTTCTTC
>TRBJ2-3|NA|TRBV20-1|NA
CSARDSRVVYTQYF
TGCAGTGCTAGAGATAGCAGGGTTGTGTATACGCAGTATTTT
>TRBJ2-3|NA|TRBV7-9|NA
CASSLSLGSDTQYF
TGTGCCAGCAGCTTATCCCTGGGATCAGATACGCAGTATTTT
>TRBJ1-2|NA|TRBV12-3/TRBV12-4|NA
CASSSQGRGPYYGYTF
TGTGCCAGCAGTTCTCAGGGCAGGGGACCCTACTATGGCTACACCTTC
>TRBJ2-7|few|TRBV30|TRBD2
CAWSAGLVYEQYF
TGTGCCTGGAGTGCCGGACTAGTCTACGAGCAGTACTTC
>TRBJ2-2|large|TRBV6-5|NA
CASSHPGTGELFF
TGTGCCAGCAGCCACCCGGGGACCGGGGAGCTGTTTTTT
>TRBJ2-1|NA|TRBV20-1|TRBD2
CSARGGGGVNEQFF
TGCAGTGCTAGAGGGGGTGGGGGGGTCAATGAGCAGTTCTTC
>TRBJ2-3|NA|TRBV6-5|TRBD1
CASRRGTGAGTQYF
TGTGCCAGCAGGAGAGGGACAGGGGCAGGTACGCAGTATTTT
>TRBJ1-3|NA|TRBV7-3|TRBD1
CASSAAGGGNTIYF
TGTGCCAGCAGCGCCGCAGGGGGCGGAAACACCATATATTTT
>TRBJ2-2|NA|TRBV20-1|TRBD2
CSAPSSTGTMVDGTGELFF
TGCAGTGCTCCATCCTCAACCGGGACTATGGTCGATGGCACCGGGGAGCTGTTTTTT
>TRBJ2-3|NA|TRBV12-3/TRBV12-4|NA
CARGMGIGISDTQYF
TGTGCCAGAGGAATGGGAATTGGTATTTCAGATACGCAGTATTTT
>TRBJ2-1|once|TRBV20-1|TRBD2
CSAARLAGGLYNEQFF
TGCAGTGCTGCCCGTTTAGCGGGAGGATTGTACAATGAGCAGTTCTTC
>TRBJ1-2|NA|TRBV2|NA
CASSEISNTIYGYTF
TGTGCCAGCAGTGAAATTAGCAACACAATCTATGGCTACACCTTC
>TRBJ2-1|NA|TRBV20-1|NA
CSARDHRVSYNEQFF
TGCAGTGCTAGAGACCACAGGGTTTCCTACAATGAGCAGTTCTTC
>TRBJ2-7|NA|TRBV6-5|NA
CASSSGGSSYEQYF
TGTGCCAGCAGCTCGGGTGGCAGCTCCTACGAGCAGTACTTC
>TRBJ2-1|NA|TRBV24-1|TRBD1
CATSGAKTGAYNEQFF
TGTGCCACCAGTGGCGCCAAAACAGGGGCCTACAATGAGCAGTTCTTC
>TRBJ2-2|few|TRBV6-5|TRBD2
CASTERGRAATGELFF
TGTGCCAGCACCGAACGCGGGAGGGCCGCCACCGGGGAGCTGTTTTTT
>TRBJ2-7|NA|TRBV20-1|NA
CSAGGSPDEQYF
TGCAGTGCTGGCGGTAGCCCCGACGAGCAGTACTTC
>TRBJ1-1|NA|TRBV9|NA
CASSPWEVNTEAFF
TGTGCCAGCAGTCCCTGGGAAGTGAACACTGAAGCTTTCTTT
>TRBJ2-7|NA|TRBV20-1|NA
CSARENYEQYF
TGCAGTGCTAGAGAAAACTACGAGCAGTACTTC
>TRBJ2-2|few|TRBV9|NA
CASSALQIGELFF
TGTGCCAGCAGCGCCCTCCAAATCGGGGAGCTGTTTTTT
>TRBJ1-5|NA|TRBV7-2|NA
CASSSGTYSNQPQHF
TGTGCCAGCAGCTCGGGGACGTATAGCAATCAGCCCCAGCATTTT
>TRBJ2-3|NA|TRBV12-5|TRBD1
CASQGQGRTDTQYF
TGTGCTAGTCAAGGACAGGGGAGGACAGATACGCAGTATTTT
>TRBJ2-2|NA|TRBV29-1|NA
CSVTGNTGELFF
TGCAGCGTCACAGGAAACACCGGGGAGCTGTTTTTT
>TRBJ2-5|NA|TRBV2|TRBD2
CASSEWASGGSRETQYF
TGTGCCAGCAGTGAATGGGCTAGCGGGGGATCCCGGGAGACCCAGTACTTC
>TRBJ2-7|once|TRBV7-9|NA
CASSLFLLGGAGYEQYF
TGTGCCAGCAGCCTATTCTTGCTAGGAGGGGCCGGCTACGAGCAGTACTTC
>TRBJ2-5|NA|TRBV2|TRBD1
CASIADRGRQETQYF
TGTGCCAGCATCGCGGACAGGGGGCGCCAAGAGACCCAGTACTTC
>TRBJ2-4|once|TRBV6-2/TRBV6-3|TRBD2
CASTPGLGGDIQYF
TGTGCCAGCACCCCTGGACTAGGTGGGGACATTCAGTACTTC
>TRBJ1-1|NA|TRBV29-1|TRBD1
CSVHRGGTEAFF
TGCAGCGTTCACAGGGGAGGCACTGAAGCTTTCTTT
>TRBJ2-7|NA|TRBV5-1|TRBD2
CASSSTSGGAAYEQYF
TGCGCCAGCAGCTCGACTAGCGGGGGGGCGGCCTACGAGCAGTACTTC
>TRBJ1-5|NA|TRBV6-6|NA
CASSYSPWRQPQHF
TGTGCCAGCAGTTACTCACCGTGGAGGCAGCCCCAGCATTTT